This TCR beta chain was obtained from a study of Ad26.COV2.S vaccination and SARS-CoV-2 variants. Study-wide context: In the COV1001 trial, the donor was in the Ad26.COV2.S arm. In the study, Ad26.COV2.S was injected intramuscularly once, or twice 56 days apart. The study, taken as a whole, reports: Vaccine recipients had higher spike-specific TCR breadth than placebo recipients. Similar non-spike TCR breadth was seen in vaccine and placebo recipients.

This clone was picked up one time. Its antigen is not identified. Additional DNA sequences in this sample encode the identical CDR3. Treatment described: around 19 received Ad26.COV2.S at low or high dose, single or two shots; several received placebo; per-sample allocation not given. Collection of samples fell on day 63 after the first vaccine or placebo injection. There are 15 residues in the CDR3. Germline CDR1 SGDLS, CDR2 YYNGEE. V shed 2 bases and J 1 base; nucleotides not matched to a gene: 2. Assay: immunoSEQ multiplex PCR; the TCRdb copy retains only in-frame clones and omits some. The data contain roughly 450,000 clones, roughly 90% of them singletons.

The TCR sequence derives from a person between 18 and 65 years old who received the Ad26.COV2.S COVID-19 vaccine or a placebo. The specimen comprised peripheral blood, sampled in a trial of Ad26.COV2.S vaccine versus placebo. The chain recombines TRBV9 with TRBJ2-1, with TRBD2 identical over 8 bases. CDR3 loop: CASSVGTRSYNEQFF. The CDR3 bases are TGTGCCAGCAGCGTCGGGACTAGATCCTACAATGAGCAGTTCTTC.